This TCR beta chain was captured in a study of T cell responses to AZD1222 COVID-19 vaccine. Data came from immunoSEQ multiplex PCR; TCRdb stores just in-frame clones and leaves some out. The sample yields 180,000 or so clones, roughly 94% seen once. This TCR came from an adult in good health. The sample in question was peripheral blood, obtained on day 0 of AZD1222 vaccination.

The CDR3 protein is CASSRGDYGYTF. DNA for the CDR3: TGTGCCAGCAGTAGGGGGGACTATGGCTACACCTTC. The chain uses TRBV27 and TRBJ1-2; D possibly corresponds to TRBD1 (6 bases). CDR1 MNHEY and CDR2 SMNVEV come from the germline V gene (reference sequence). CDR3 length: 12 residues. The V gene lost 5 bases and the J gene lost 3 bases, with 7 bases spanning the gap.